A selection of T cell receptor beta chains follows, all from one sample in a study of beta chain features in type 1 diabetes. This table comes from immunoSEQ multiplex PCR, and its TCRdb copy is limited to in-frame clones, with some not included. The repertoire holds roughly 180,000 clones, roughly 8% seen once, with about 0.9% in the top ten. Sequenced sample: central memory CD4+ T cells from blood. These TCRs come from a woman aged 40 to 49 with type 1 diabetes. Both conserved end residues are part of each CDR3. The order of the fields is J gene, D gene, clone size, V gene, CDR3 length, CDR3 DNA, CDR3 protein. D genes are given only for firm matches. Clone size, where shown, is once, few, many, or a class for clones that have expanded.

J: TRBJ2-1
D: TRBD2
size: .
V: TRBV5-1
length: 16
DNA: TGCGCCAGCAGCGCAGGACTAGCGGGGGAGATCGATGAGCAGTTCTTC
CDR3: CASSAGLAGEIDEQFF

J: TRBJ2-1
D: TRBD1
size: many
V: TRBV5-1
length: 15
DNA: TGCGCCAGCAGCACCGGGGACAGCCTAGCCCGTGAGCAGTTCTTC
CDR3: CASSTGDSLAREQFF

J: TRBJ2-6
D: .
size: .
V: TRBV28
length: 15
DNA: TGTGCCAGCAGACTTGGGCACTCTGGGGCCAACGTCCTGACTTTC
CDR3: CASRLGHSGANVLTF

J: TRBJ2-5
D: .
size: few
V: TRBV5-1
length: 12
DNA: TGCGCCAGCAGCTTGGTTGCGGAGACCCAGTACTTC
CDR3: CASSLVAETQYF

J: TRBJ1-1
D: .
size: .
V: TRBV29-1
length: 14
DNA: TGCAGCGTTGCGAGCACGCTAGGGAACACTGAAGCTTTCTTT
CDR3: CSVASTLGNTEAFF

J: TRBJ2-1
D: TRBD2
size: .
V: TRBV7-3
length: 16
DNA: TGTGCCAGCAGCCCCCGACTAGCGGGAGGTTGGGATGAGCAGTTCTTC
CDR3: CASSPRLAGGWDEQFF

J: TRBJ2-1
D: .
size: few
V: TRBV9
length: 17
DNA: TGTGCCAGCAGCATTAGCGCTGGGGGGCTACAGGGGAATGAGCAGTTCTTC
CDR3: CASSISAGGLQGNEQFF

J: TRBJ1-1
D: .
size: .
V: TRBV25-1
length: 14
DNA: TGTGCCAGCAGTGACCGAGGGAAGAACACTGAAGCTTTCTTT
CDR3: CASSDRGKNTEAFF

J: TRBJ1-5
D: TRBD1
size: .
V: TRBV5-1
length: 15
DNA: TGCGCCAGCAGCTCCGGGGACAGTCGGAATCAGCCCCAGCATTTT
CDR3: CASSSGDSRNQPQHF

J: TRBJ1-1
D: .
size: few
V: TRBV11-3
length: 13
DNA: TGTGCCAGCAGCTTACGGGGAAGCACTGAAGCTTTCTTT
CDR3: CASSLRGSTEAFF

J: TRBJ2-3
D: .
size: few
V: TRBV18
length: 14
DNA: TGTGCCAGCTCACCGATACGGGGGAAAGATACGCAGTATTTT
CDR3: CASSPIRGKDTQYF

J: TRBJ2-7
D: .
size: .
V: TRBV7-3
length: 13
DNA: TGTGCCAGCAGCCCCGACCCAGGGCGGGAGCAGTACTTC
CDR3: CASSPDPGREQYF

J: TRBJ2-5
D: TRBD1
size: few
V: TRBV15
length: 16
DNA: TGTGCCACCAGCGCCCGAGAGGGGACAGAGGGCGAGACCCAGTACTTC
CDR3: CATSAREGTEGETQYF

J: TRBJ2-2
D: .
size: .
V: TRBV7-3
length: 15
DNA: TGTGCCTCCCAGACCGGGGTTCCGAACACCGGGGAGCTGTTTTTT
CDR3: CASQTGVPNTGELFF

J: TRBJ2-1
D: TRBD2
size: few
V: TRBV11-2
length: 16
DNA: TGTGCCAGCACCATAGCGGGAGGGCCGAGTGGATATGAGCAGTTCTTC
CDR3: CASTIAGGPSGYEQFF

J: TRBJ2-4
D: .
size: .
V: TRBV29-1
length: 12
DNA: TGCAGCGTTGACAGGAATTCTGACATTCAGTACTTC
CDR3: CSVDRNSDIQYF

J: TRBJ2-1
D: TRBD2
size: few
V: TRBV7-2
length: 14
DNA: TGTGCCAGCAGCCCCCAAAGCGGGGAGAATGAGCAGTTCTTC
CDR3: CASSPQSGENEQFF

J: TRBJ2-1
D: TRBD1
size: .
V: TRBV11-2
length: 14
DNA: TGTGCCAGCAGCTCCAACAGGGGATCGGAAGAGCAGTTCTTC
CDR3: CASSSNRGSEEQFF

J: TRBJ2-1
D: .
size: .
V: TRBV5-8
length: 15
DNA: TGTGCCAGCAGCTTCAGACAGGACAATTACAATGAGCAGTTCTTC
CDR3: CASSFRQDNYNEQFF

J: TRBJ2-7
D: .
size: few
V: TRBV4-2
length: 15
DNA: TGTGCCAGCAGCCAAGGGTTCAGGGGAAGATACGAGCAGTACTTC
CDR3: CASSQGFRGRYEQYF

J: TRBJ2-6
D: TRBD1
size: .
V: TRBV6-1
length: 15
DNA: TGTGCCAGCATGACCACAGGGGCTGGGGCCAACGTCCTGACTTTC
CDR3: CASMTTGAGANVLTF

J: TRBJ2-5
D: .
size: .
V: TRBV19
length: 16
DNA: TGTGCCAGTAGCCCAGAACGACAGGGAGGTCGGGAGACCCAGTACTTC
CDR3: CASSPERQGGRETQYF

J: TRBJ2-3
D: .
size: .
V: TRBV5-1
length: 14
DNA: TGCGCCAGCAGCCGATTGGGACTCACAGATACGCAGTATTTT
CDR3: CASSRLGLTDTQYF

J: TRBJ1-6
D: TRBD1
size: few
V: TRBV25-1
length: 16
DNA: TGTGCCAGCAGAAATGACAGGGAGGCGGAATCTTCACCCCTCCACTTT
CDR3: CASRNDREAESSPLHF

J: TRBJ2-7
D: .
size: .
V: TRBV5-4
length: 16
DNA: TGTGCCAGCAGCTTCTCGGGCGGCAGGGGCTTTGTTGAGCAGTACTTC
CDR3: CASSFSGGRGFVEQYF

J: TRBJ1-1
D: .
size: .
V: TRBV15
length: 13
DNA: TGTGCCACAGAGTCATCGGGGGGAACTGAAGCTTTCTTT
CDR3: CATESSGGTEAFF

J: TRBJ2-7
D: .
size: many
V: TRBV30
length: 13
DNA: TGTGCCTGGGGTCCCCCAGGGACCTACGAGCAGTACTTC
CDR3: CAWGPPGTYEQYF

J: TRBJ2-1
D: TRBD1
size: few
V: TRBV7-8
length: 15
DNA: TGTGCCAGCTCACCCCCGACAGGGTCCTACAATGAGCAGTTCTTC
CDR3: CASSPPTGSYNEQFF

J: TRBJ2-1
D: TRBD1
size: .
V: TRBV10-3
length: 13
DNA: TGTGCCATCAGTAGGGGACAGGGAAATGAGCAGTTCTTC
CDR3: CAISRGQGNEQFF

J: TRBJ1-4
D: .
size: .
V: TRBV18
length: 14
DNA: TGTGCCAGCTCACCAAGGGACACCAATGAAAAACTGTTTTTT
CDR3: CASSPRDTNEKLFF

J: TRBJ2-3
D: .
size: .
V: TRBV28
length: 13
DNA: TGTGCCAGCAGTTTGCGGGAAGGAGATACGCAGTATTTT
CDR3: CASSLREGDTQYF

J: TRBJ2-5
D: TRBD2
size: few
V: TRBV5-1
length: 15
DNA: TGCGCCAGCAGCCTTAGCGGGGCGAGGGGGGAGACCCAGTACTTC
CDR3: CASSLSGARGETQYF

J: TRBJ2-1
D: TRBD2
size: few
V: TRBV7-3
length: 15
DNA: TGTGCCAGCAGCTTAGGGACTAGCGGGAGCAATGAGCAGTTCTTC
CDR3: CASSLGTSGSNEQFF

J: TRBJ1-5
D: .
size: few
V: TRBV7-2
length: 15
DNA: TGTGCCAGCAGCCGCGGCTTCAGTAGCAATCAGCCCCAGCATTTT
CDR3: CASSRGFSSNQPQHF

J: TRBJ1-1
D: TRBD1
size: few
V: TRBV6-5
length: 13
DNA: TGTGCCAGCTGGACAGGGGGCGTCACTGAAGCTTTCTTT
CDR3: CASWTGGVTEAFF

J: TRBJ1-1
D: .
size: .
V: TRBV4-2
length: 16
DNA: TGTGCCAGCAGCCAAGTCACTTTCAGCGAGAACACTGAAGCTTTCTTT
CDR3: CASSQVTFSENTEAFF

J: TRBJ2-7
D: .
size: few
V: TRBV7-3
length: 15
DNA: TGTGCCAGCAGCTTATCAGTTGGCGGTTTCTACGAGCAGTACTTC
CDR3: CASSLSVGGFYEQYF

J: TRBJ2-1
D: TRBD1
size: many
V: TRBV29-1
length: 14
DNA: TGCAGCGTTACCCCGGGACAGTACTACAATGAGCAGTTCTTC
CDR3: CSVTPGQYYNEQFF

J: TRBJ2-3
D: .
size: .
V: TRBV27
length: 14
DNA: TGTGCCAGCAGTTTGACGGGGGTGACAGATACGCAGTATTTT
CDR3: CASSLTGVTDTQYF

J: TRBJ2-7
D: TRBD2
size: few
V: TRBV19
length: 15
DNA: TGTGCCAGTAGTATAGAGGGCGGGAGCTCCAACGAGCAGTACTTC
CDR3: CASSIEGGSSNEQYF

J: TRBJ2-4
D: TRBD1
size: .
V: TRBV2
length: 13
DNA: TGTGCCAGCAGCTTACAGGGGGGAAACATTCAGTACTTC
CDR3: CASSLQGGNIQYF

J: TRBJ2-1
D: TRBD2
size: .
V: TRBV5-6
length: 16
DNA: TGTGCCAGCAGCTTGCTAGCGGGGGGACTGAACAATGAGCAGTTCTTC
CDR3: CASSLLAGGLNNEQFF

J: TRBJ1-1
D: TRBD1
size: .
V: TRBV11-1
length: 17
DNA: TGTGCCAGCAGCCCTTACCCTGACAGGGTATGGTACACTGAAGCTTTCTTT
CDR3: CASSPYPDRVWYTEAFF

J: TRBJ2-1
D: TRBD2
size: .
V: TRBV18
length: 17
DNA: TGTGCCAGCTCAACCCGGACTAGCGGGAGGACTGGTGGTGAGCAGTTCTTC
CDR3: CASSTRTSGRTGGEQFF

J: TRBJ1-2
D: .
size: .
V: TRBV25-1
length: 12
DNA: TGTGCCACCCGGGGTGATGGGATAGACTACACCTTC
CDR3: CATRGDGIDYTF

J: TRBJ1-5
D: TRBD1
size: few
V: TRBV30
length: 14
DNA: TGTGCCCACGGGGGGACAGGGGGGAATCAGCCCCAGCATTTT
CDR3: CAHGGTGGNQPQHF

J: TRBJ1-6
D: TRBD1
size: few
V: TRBV4-1
length: 15
DNA: TGCGCCAGCAGCTACCGAGGACAGGGGGTATCACCCCTCCACTTT
CDR3: CASSYRGQGVSPLHF

J: TRBJ1-4
D: TRBD1
size: .
V: TRBV5-1
length: 16
DNA: TGCGCCAGCAGCCGGGGACCGGGACAGGAGGGCGAAAAACTGTTTTTT
CDR3: CASSRGPGQEGEKLFF

J: TRBJ1-2
D: .
size: few
V: TRBV6-1
length: 13
DNA: TGTGCCAGCAGTGAAATGGACATCCGTGGCTACACCTTC
CDR3: CASSEMDIRGYTF

J: TRBJ1-5
D: .
size: .
V: TRBV25-1
length: 15
DNA: TGTGCCAGCAGTGGAGGAGGGCACGGAGGATCTCCCCAGCATTTT
CDR3: CASSGGGHGGSPQHF

J: TRBJ2-7
D: TRBD2
size: many
V: TRBV5-6
length: 15
DNA: TGTGCCAGCACCTCGGCAGGGACTAGCGTCAACGAGCAGTACTTC
CDR3: CASTSAGTSVNEQYF

J: TRBJ1-2
D: .
size: few
V: TRBV28
length: 14
DNA: TGTGCCAGCACCGAAGGGTGGGCAGGGGACGGCTACACCTTC
CDR3: CASTEGWAGDGYTF

J: TRBJ1-4
D: TRBD1
size: few
V: TRBV5-4
length: 16
DNA: TGTGCCAGCAGCCGATTCCAGGGACAGGGAGGAGAAAAACTGTTTTTT
CDR3: CASSRFQGQGGEKLFF

J: TRBJ1-1
D: TRBD1
size: many
V: TRBV7-9
length: 13
DNA: TGTGCCAGCAGGATTCGAGACAGGGGTGAAGCTTTCTTT
CDR3: CASRIRDRGEAFF

J: TRBJ1-5
D: TRBD1
size: .
V: TRBV28
length: 14
DNA: TGTGCCAGCAGGCGGACAGGCGGCAATCAGCCCCAGCATTTT
CDR3: CASRRTGGNQPQHF

J: TRBJ1-3
D: TRBD1
size: few
V: TRBV6-5
length: 15
DNA: TGTGCCAGCCACACTACAGGGGGCCCAGGAAACACCATATATTTT
CDR3: CASHTTGGPGNTIYF

J: TRBJ2-1
D: TRBD2
size: few
V: TRBV28
length: 15
DNA: TGTGCCAGCAGCCGTCCGGGACTAGCGGGAGGCGAGCAGTTCTTC
CDR3: CASSRPGLAGGEQFF

J: TRBJ1-1
D: TRBD1
size: .
V: TRBV4-1
length: 15
DNA: TGCGCCAGCAGCCCCCCTCAGGGGGGAACGGCTGAAGCTTTCTTT
CDR3: CASSPPQGGTAEAFF

J: TRBJ1-4
D: TRBD1
size: many
V: TRBV7-9
length: 15
DNA: TGTGCCAGCAGCTTGTCAGGGGGCGGGGATGAAAAACTGTTTTTT
CDR3: CASSLSGGGDEKLFF